This T cell receptor (beta chain) was retrieved from a study of cytomegalovirus exposure and HLA in healthy donors. On the study more broadly: A data release that came early held 80 million to 95 million unique TCRs from HLA-typed donors. Whole-study findings and limits: The CMV antigen specificity of three CMV-associated chains was confirmed through in vitro analysis. Donor immune exposure was known only as CMV serostatus.

To note about this clone: The antigen is not known.

Use of 60 Vbeta and 13 Jbeta primers characterized the PCR. Measured with immunoSEQ multiplex PCR; TCRdb has only the in-frame clones, and not every one. This sample has about 160,000 clones, with approximately 86% found just once. CDR3 length: 16 amino acids. Germline V gene lookup returns CDR1 MNHEY and CDR2 SMNVEV (reference sequence). Trimming left V 7 bases short and J 0 bases short, with 15 bases between. The receptor comes from a young woman in good health and CMV-seronegative. Sequenced material: PBMCs. The V and J genes are TRBV27 and TRBJ2-2; D is undetermined. The CDR3 DNA sequence: TGTGCCAGCACTACTTATAGTGCTTCGAACACCGGGGAGCTGTTTTTT. Its translation is CASTTYSASNTGELFF.